This TCR beta chain was profiled in a study of STAT3 mutations in large granular lymphocyte leukemia. Overall study context: Roughly half the longitudinally sequenced T-LGLL patients had canonical STAT3 mutations.

Study-level points and caveats: In several patients, dominant TCR clone burden exceeded STAT3 mutant burden. Some patients had persisting codominant clonotypes that could mask small clones. After therapy, about 35% of the 18 patients switched clonotypes, all new clones STAT3 wild type. At least one immunodominant TCR beta clonotype appeared in every T-cell large granular lymphocyte leukemia patient.

Here immunoSEQ multiplex PCR was the method, and the copy in TCRdb shows in-frame clones only, minus some. The data contain about 42,000 clones, about 81% of them singletons. To note about this clone: Antigen: not known.

Trimming stripped 3 bases from V and 3 bases from J, with 14 bases between. This CDR3 region has 15 residues. Per the germline V gene, CDR1 is LNHDA and CDR2 is SQIVND (reference sequence). V is TRBV19 and J is TRBJ1-2; possible D gene TRBD1, 5 bases. The sample comprised PBMCs. This sequence originates from a human donor with T large granular lymphocyte leukemia. Some clones in this sample may be carry-over from other donors' samples. The DNA of the CDR3 is TGTGCCAGTAGTATCTCCGGGGGGGTATACTATGGCTACACCTTC. Translating it yields CASSISGGVYYGYTF.